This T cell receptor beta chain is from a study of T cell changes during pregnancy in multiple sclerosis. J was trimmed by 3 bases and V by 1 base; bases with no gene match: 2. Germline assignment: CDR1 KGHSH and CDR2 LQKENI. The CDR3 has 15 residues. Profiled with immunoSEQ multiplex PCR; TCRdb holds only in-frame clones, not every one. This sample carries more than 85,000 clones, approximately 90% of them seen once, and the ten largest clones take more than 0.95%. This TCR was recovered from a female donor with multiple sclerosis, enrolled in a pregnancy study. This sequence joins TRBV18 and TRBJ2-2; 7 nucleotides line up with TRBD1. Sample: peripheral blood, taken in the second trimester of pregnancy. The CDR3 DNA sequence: TGTGCCAGCTCACCACTTGGGACAGACACCGGGGAGCTGTTTTTT. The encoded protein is CASSPLGTDTGELFF.